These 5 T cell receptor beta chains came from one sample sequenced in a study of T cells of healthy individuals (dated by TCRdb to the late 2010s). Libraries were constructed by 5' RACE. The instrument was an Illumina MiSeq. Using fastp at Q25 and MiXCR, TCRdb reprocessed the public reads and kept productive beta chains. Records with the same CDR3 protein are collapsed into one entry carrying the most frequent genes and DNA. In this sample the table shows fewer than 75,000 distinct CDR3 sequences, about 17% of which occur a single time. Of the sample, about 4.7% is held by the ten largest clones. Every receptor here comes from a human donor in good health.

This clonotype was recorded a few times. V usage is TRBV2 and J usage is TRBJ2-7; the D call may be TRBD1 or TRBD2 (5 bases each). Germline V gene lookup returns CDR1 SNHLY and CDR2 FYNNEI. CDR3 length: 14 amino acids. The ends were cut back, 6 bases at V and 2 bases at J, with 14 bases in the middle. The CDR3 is CASSLGQGAYEQYF. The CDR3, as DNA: TGTGCCAGCAGCCTTGGGCAGGGAGCCTACGAGCAGTACTTC.

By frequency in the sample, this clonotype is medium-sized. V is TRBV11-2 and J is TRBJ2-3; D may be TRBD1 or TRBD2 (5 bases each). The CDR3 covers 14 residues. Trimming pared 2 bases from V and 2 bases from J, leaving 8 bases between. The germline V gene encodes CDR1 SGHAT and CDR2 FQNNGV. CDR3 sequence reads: CASSLRDDTDTQYF. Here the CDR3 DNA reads TGTGCCAGCAGCTTACGGGACGACACAGATACGCAGTATTTT.

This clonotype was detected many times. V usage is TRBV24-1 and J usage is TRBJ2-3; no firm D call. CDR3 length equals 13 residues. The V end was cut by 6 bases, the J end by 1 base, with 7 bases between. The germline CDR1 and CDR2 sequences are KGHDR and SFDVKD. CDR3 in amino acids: CATSPIGTDTQYF. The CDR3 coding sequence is TGTGCCACCAGTCCGATAGGCACAGATACGCAGTATTTT.

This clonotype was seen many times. The CDR3 region has the DNA TGTGCCAGCAGTTTATACAAAACTAGCGGGAGCTACGAGCAGTACTTC. Its protein is CASSLYKTSGSYEQYF. The chain links TRBV27 to TRBJ2-7, with TRBD2 matching over 11 bases. The germline V gene has CDR1 MNHEY and CDR2 SMNVEV (reference sequence). V lost 1 base and J lost 3; bases outside the gene matches: 5. This CDR3 has 16 residues.

The CDR3 DNA follows: TGTGCCAGCAGCTTAGAGACTAGCGGGCTTAAAGAGACCCAGTACTTC. Translating it yields CASSLETSGLKETQYF. V usage is TRBV7-2 and J usage is TRBJ2-5; 10 nucleotides line up with TRBD2. V gave up 1 base and J gave up 3 bases; unmatched junction bases: 5. Germline V lookup: CDR1 SGHTA, CDR2 FQGNSA. CDR3 size: 16 residues.